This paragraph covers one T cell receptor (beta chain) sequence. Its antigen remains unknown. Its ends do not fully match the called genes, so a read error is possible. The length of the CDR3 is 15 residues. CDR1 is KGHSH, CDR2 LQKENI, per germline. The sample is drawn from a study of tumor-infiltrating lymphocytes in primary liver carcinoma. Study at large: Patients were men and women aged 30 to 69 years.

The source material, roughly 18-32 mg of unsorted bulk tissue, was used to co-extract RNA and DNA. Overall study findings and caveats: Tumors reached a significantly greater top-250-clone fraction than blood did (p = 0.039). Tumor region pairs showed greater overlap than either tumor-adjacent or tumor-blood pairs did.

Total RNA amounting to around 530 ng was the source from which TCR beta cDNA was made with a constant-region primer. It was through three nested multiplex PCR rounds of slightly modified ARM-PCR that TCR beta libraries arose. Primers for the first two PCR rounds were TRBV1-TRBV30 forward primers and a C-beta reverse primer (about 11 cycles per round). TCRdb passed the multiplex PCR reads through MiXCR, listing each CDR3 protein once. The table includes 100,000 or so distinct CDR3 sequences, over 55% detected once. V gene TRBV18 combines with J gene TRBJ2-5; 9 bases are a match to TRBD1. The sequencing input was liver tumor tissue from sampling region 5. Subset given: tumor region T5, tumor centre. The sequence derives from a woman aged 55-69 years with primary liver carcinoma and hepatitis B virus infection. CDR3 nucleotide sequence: TGTGCCAGCTCACCTAACAGGGGGCGGCAAGAGGCCCAGTACTTC. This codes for CASSPNRGRQEAQYF.